This TCR beta chain originates from a study of OX40 agonist ivuxolimab in advanced cancers. Across the whole study: Patients receiving dose escalation had hepatocellular carcinoma, melanoma, renal cell or head and neck cancer.

Data came from immunoSEQ multiplex PCR; TCRdb stores just in-frame clones and leaves some out. Of about 61,000 clones listed, roughly 84% are singletons. This clone was observed a few times. This CDR3 is built from 12 residues. CDR1 and CDR2 from the germline V gene are MDHEN and SYDVKM. Trimming took off 10 bases at V and 0 bases at J, with 7 bases between the two ends. The chain uses TRBV28 and TRBJ1-3, with D uncertain. The source was CD4+ or CD8+ T cells sorted from blood, collected in a trial of the OX40 agonist ivuxolimab. The sequence was collected from an adult with an advanced solid tumor such as melanoma, head and neck, liver or kidney cancer. The CDR3 loop reads CATINSGNTIYF. The CDR3 nucleotides read TGTGCCACCATAAACTCTGGAAACACCATATATTTT.